The sample holds a few counts of the clone carrying this T cell receptor beta chain. These data are taken from a study of T-cell reconstitution after alpha-beta-depleted transplantation in children. CDR1 and CDR2 from the germline V gene are SEHNR and FQNEAQ (reference sequence). The CDR3 runs to 13 residues. Trimming took 5 bases from V and 2 from J, leaving 10 bases between them. This sample's TCRbeta library carried unique molecular identifier barcodes. TCRdb used MiXCR to reprocess the PCR reads, holding one entry per CDR3 protein. The data show 600,000 to 700,000 distinct CDR3 sequences, with roughly 15% seen just once and around 0.96% held by the top ten.

Here the sequenced sample was PBMCs from the stem cell graft donor, taken from the stem cell graft. The clonotype was recovered from a human donor who donated a stem cell graft to a child with acute myeloid leukemia. The genes are TRBV7-9 and TRBJ2-7; D remains unclear. DNA for the CDR3: TGTGCCAGCAGCCCCGCGAGGACCTACGAGCAGTACGTC. This encodes CASSPARTYEQYV.